This TCR beta chain was recorded in a study of blood T cells in healthy people across ages. Study results and limitations: Per million T cells, the diversity of TCR beta decreased roughly linearly as age advanced. Whereas aged donors had fewer naive CD4+ cells, long-lived donors had more of them and higher diversity.

Primed by a sample-barcoded 5' primer and a J-beta primer mix, a second PCR proceeded for about 7 to 11 cycles. MiXCR, applied by TCRdb to the 5' RACE reads, yields one record per CDR3 protein. This sample has about 1,500,000 distinct CDR3 sequences; roughly 27% occur once, and the top ten carry 7% to 9%. CDR1 is MGHRA and CDR2 is YSYEKL in the germline V gene. The CDR3 extends over 14 amino acids. The V end lost 1 base, the J end lost 6 bases, and 13 bases lay between the germline ends. Every donor gave 9.5 to 10 milliliters of peripheral blood. The amount of total RNA extracted per sample was at least 5 micrograms. To note about this clonotype: What it binds is not known.

This chain connects TRBV4-1 to TRBJ2-7; maybe TRBD2 (5 bases). Sequenced material: blood. The clonotype comes from a woman aged 25 to 45 in good health. The CDR3 loop reads CASSQVGEGREQYF. The CDR3 DNA follows: TGCGCCAGCAGCCAAGTGGGTGAGGGCCGCGAGCAGTACTTC.